Listed below are T cell receptor beta chains from one sample, sequenced in a study of cytomegalovirus exposure and HLA in healthy donors. Sequenced by immunoSEQ multiplex PCR; TCRdb stores in-frame clones only, minus some. This sample has about 160,000 clones, with more than 80% found just once. The sequenced sample consisted of PBMCs. The receptor source for this set is a woman younger than 35 in good health and CMV-seronegative. Both conserved end residues are part of each CDR3. D genes are given only for firm matches. Rows may omit the clone size; those that give it use once, few, many or a size class.

J,D,V,size,CDR3,DNA
TRBJ2-5,-,TRBV7-2,-,CASSFGQQETQYF,TGTGCCAGCAGCTTCGGACAGCAAGAGACCCAGTACTTC
TRBJ2-7,-,TRBV7-7,-,CASSLFRGSSYEQYF,TGTGCCAGCAGCTTATTCCGGGGGAGCTCCTACGAGCAGTACTTC
TRBJ1-1,-,TRBV5-1,-,CASSLAYLGGTEAFF,TGCGCCAGCAGCTTGGCATATCTCGGGGGTACTGAAGCTTTCTTT
TRBJ2-5,-,TRBV7-9,-,CSSSSLGRGHSQETQYF,TGTTCCAGCAGCAGTCTTGGGCGGGGGCACTCCCAAGAGACCCAGTACTTC
TRBJ1-4,-,TRBV5-1,-,CASSLLQGATNEKLFF,TGCGCCAGCAGCTTATTACAGGGTGCAACTAATGAAAAACTGTTTTTT
TRBJ1-6,-,TRBV18,-,CASSPGQAIDSPLHF,TGTGCCAGCTCACCAGGGCAGGCGATAGATTCACCCCTCCACTTT
TRBJ2-5,TRBD1,TRBV5-1,-,CASSLAGTGLQETQYF,TGCGCCAGCAGCTTGGCCGGGACAGGGCTGCAAGAGACCCAGTACTTC
TRBJ2-5,-,TRBV6-1,-,CASSATGLETQYF,TGTGCCAGCAGTGCGACAGGTCTGGAGACCCAGTACTTC
TRBJ2-7,-,TRBV21-1,-,CASRRANSYEQYF,TGTGCCAGCAGAAGAGCCAACTCCTACGAGCAGTACTTC
TRBJ1-5,-,TRBV6-6,-,CASSYGHRIPNQPQHF,TGTGCCAGCAGTTACGGGCACAGGATTCCCAATCAGCCCCAGCATTTT
TRBJ2-1,TRBD2,TRBV6-5,-,CASSSSGRLANEQFF,TGTGCCAGCAGCTCAAGCGGGAGGCTCGCGAATGAGCAGTTCTTC
TRBJ2-1,-,TRBV13,-,CASSRDYNEQFF,TGTGCCAGCAGCAGAGACTACAATGAGCAGTTCTTC
TRBJ2-7,TRBD2,TRBV7-9,once,CASSVLAGGGYEQYF,TGTGCCAGCAGCGTACTAGCGGGAGGGGGCTACGAGCAGTACTTC
TRBJ1-4,-,TRBV6-1,once,CASRTGLNNEKLFF,TGTGCCAGCAGAACAGGTTTAAATAATGAAAAACTGTTTTTT
TRBJ2-7,TRBD1,TRBV7-9,once,CSSSDPGTGRNEQYF,TGTTCCAGCAGCGACCCGGGGACAGGGAGGAACGAGCAGTACTTC
TRBJ1-3,TRBD1,TRBV5-1,-,CASSLVGQVGNTIYF,TGCGCCAGCAGCTTGGTCGGACAGGTTGGAAACACCATATATTTT
TRBJ2-2,TRBD2,TRBV9,-,CASSVRTSGRWAGTGELFF,TGTGCCAGCAGCGTGAGGACTAGCGGGAGGTGGGCAGGCACCGGGGAGCTGTTTTTT
TRBJ1-2,-,TRBV6-4,few,CASSENRDRGYTF,TGTGCCAGCAGTGAGAACAGGGACCGGGGCTACACCTTC
TRBJ1-1,-,TRBV6-1,-,CASGRVKTEAFF,TGTGCCAGCGGCAGGGTAAAGACTGAAGCTTTCTTT
TRBJ1-5,TRBD1,TRBV19,few,CATRADRSNQPQHF,TGTGCCACCAGGGCGGACAGGAGCAATCAGCCCCAGCATTTT
TRBJ1-3,-,TRBV9,-,CASSVGGRVGNTIYF,TGTGCCAGCAGCGTAGGTGGCAGGGTTGGAAACACCATATATTTT
TRBJ1-1,-,TRBV6-6,once,CATTVGNTEAFF,TGTGCCACCACCGTCGGGAACACTGAAGCTTTCTTT
TRBJ2-1,-,TRBV9,-,CASSVGTGYNEQFF,TGTGCCAGCAGCGTAGGAACGGGGTACAATGAGCAGTTCTTC
TRBJ1-2,TRBD1,TRBV6-1,-,CASSEEARQGLMYGYTF,TGTGCCAGCAGTGAAGAAGCTCGACAGGGCCTTATGTATGGCTACACCTTC
TRBJ2-5,TRBD2,TRBV5-1,-,CASRKREVMETQYF,TGCGCCAGCAGAAAGCGGGAGGTTATGGAGACCCAGTACTTC
TRBJ1-3,-,TRBV29-1,-,CSVEEGPGNTIYF,TGCAGCGTTGAAGAGGGGCCTGGAAACACCATATATTTT
TRBJ1-5,TRBD1,TRBV5-1,-,CASSLGDRAGDQPQHF,TGCGCCAGCAGCTTGGGGGACAGGGCCGGGGATCAGCCCCAGCATTTT
TRBJ1-1,-,TRBV7-9,-,CASSLVLKSDTEAFF,TGTGCCAGCAGCTTAGTTTTAAAGTCGGACACTGAAGCTTTCTTT
TRBJ1-1,TRBD1,TRBV5-1,-,CASSEGQITEAFF,TGCGCCAGCAGCGAGGGACAGATCACTGAAGCTTTCTTT
TRBJ2-1,-,TRBV5-4,-,CASSLGGAGNEQFF,TGTGCCAGCAGCTTGGGGGGAGCGGGCAATGAGCAGTTCTTC